Below are 28 T cell receptor beta chains sequenced from a single sample in a study of T cell changes during pregnancy in multiple sclerosis. TCRdb's copy holds only in-frame clones and misses some; the assay was immunoSEQ multiplex PCR. Of about 28,000 clones listed, more than 85% were seen once; the top ten hold 0.43%. Specimen: CD4+ T cells from peripheral blood mononuclear cells, collected after pregnancy. These receptors were collected from a female donor with multiple sclerosis, enrolled in a pregnancy study.

The chain employs TRBV18 and TRBJ2-2, with TRBD1 matching over 10 bases. V dropped 3 bases and J dropped 7; count of bases not matched to a gene: 8. Germline lookup yields CDR1 KGHSH and CDR2 LQKENI. This CDR3 contains 16 residues. The CDR3 bases are TGTGCCAGCTCACCGCCGGGACAGGGGAGAGGCGGGGAGCTGTTTTTT. Its protein product is CASSPPGQGRGGELFF. The whole variable domain, filled in from reference TRBV18 and TRBJ2-2, reads NAGVMQNPRHLVRRRGQEARLRCSPMKGHSHVYWYRQLPEEGLKFMVYLQKENIIDESGMPKERFSAEFPKEGPSILRIQQVVRGDSAAYFCASSPPGQGRGGELFFGEGSRLTVL.

The chain links TRBV4-2 to TRBJ2-3, with D maybe TRBD2 (6 bases). Germline V gives CDR1 LGHNA, CDR2 YNFKEQ. The CDR3 spans 15 residues. The ends were cut back, 5 bases at V and 3 bases at J, with 15 bases in the middle. The CDR3 loop is CASSETSPSTDTQYF. For the CDR3, the DNA is TGTGCCAGCAGCGAGACTAGTCCCTCTACAGATACGCAGTATTTT.

This sequence joins TRBV29-1 and TRBJ2-3; 9 bases are shared with TRBD2. Looked up from germline, CDR1 is SQVTM and CDR2 is ANQGSEA. The ends lost 5 bases at V and 0 bases at J; junction bases unmatched: 0. This CDR3 has 13 amino acids. The chain's CDR3 is CSVSGGSTDTQYF. The CDR3 DNA is TGCAGCGTTAGCGGGGGGAGCACAGATACGCAGTATTTT.

The CDR3 DNA reads TGTGCCAGCAGCTCGACGACAGCTAACTATGGCTACACCTTC. Encoded protein: CASSSTTANYGYTF. V gene TRBV5-4 combines with J gene TRBJ1-2; D perhaps matches TRBD1 (5 bases). The CDR3 sequence is 14 residues long. Germline V gene sequence: CDR1 SGHNT, CDR2 YYREEE (reference sequence). The V and J ends lost 3 bases and 0 bases respectively, with 9 bases between them. Full variable domain (remainder filled in from reference TRBV5-4 and TRBJ1-2): ETGVTQSPTHLIKTRGQQVTLRCSSQSGHNTVSWYQQALGQGPQFIFQYYREEENGRGNFPPRFSGLQFPNYSSELNVNALELDDSALYLCASSSTTANYGYTFGSGTRLTVV.

The V call is TRBV5-4, the J call TRBJ2-3; TRBD1 matches 7 bases. Per germline, CDR1 SGHNT and CDR2 YYREEE (reference sequence). CDR3 length: 15 residues. Losses at the gene ends were 0 bases for V and 3 bases for J; bases not matched to a gene: 4. CDR3 DNA sequence: TGTGCCAGCAGCTTGGAAGGGGGCTCGACAGATACGCAGTATTTT. Translating it yields CASSLEGGSTDTQYF. Filled out from reference TRBV5-4 and TRBJ2-3, the complete variable domain reads ETGVTQSPTHLIKTRGQQVTLRCSSQSGHNTVSWYQQALGQGPQFIFQYYREEENGRGNFPPRFSGLQFPNYSSELNVNALELDDSALYLCASSLEGGSTDTQYFGPGTRLTVL.

The chain carries TRBV5-1 and TRBJ2-5; D is possibly TRBD2 (5 bases). Germline loops: CDR1 SGHRS, CDR2 YFSETQ. V lost 0 bases, J lost 4 bases, and 16 bases lay in between. The CDR3 contains 16 residues. The chain's CDR3 is CASSLASGAEGETQYF. In nucleotides, the CDR3 is TGCGCCAGCAGCTTGGCTTCTGGCGCCGAGGGAGAGACCCAGTACTTC.

The chain links TRBV28 to TRBJ2-7; 9 nucleotides line up with TRBD2. J lost 1 base, V lost 8 bases, and 12 bases had no gene match. Germline V gene sequence: CDR1 MDHEN, CDR2 SYDVKM. This CDR3 is built from 16 residues. DNA for the CDR3: TGTGCCAGCCAAACAACGGGTAGCGGGGGATCCTACGAGCAGTACTTC. Encoded protein: CASQTTGSGGSYEQYF.

The chain is built from TRBV5-1 and TRBJ2-5; TRBD2 matches 9 bases. V shed 0 bases and J 2 bases; nucleotides not matched to a gene: 5. In germline, CDR1 is SGHRS, CDR2 YFSETQ. The CDR3 runs 16 residues. For the CDR3, the DNA is TGCGCCAGCAGCTTGGCGGCGGGGGGGCCGCAAGAGACCCAGTACTTC. Translation: CASSLAAGGPQETQYF.

V and J are TRBV16 and TRBJ1-1; D gene ambiguous. Trimming took off 4 bases at V and 4 bases at J, with 13 bases between the two ends. The CDR3 spans 14 residues. CDR1 KGHSY and CDR2 FQNENV come from the germline V gene. For the CDR3, the DNA is TGTGCCAGCAGCCCGGTCCCGAGAGGCACTGAAGCTTTCTTT. This translates into CASSPVPRGTEAFF.

The J gene is TRBJ2-1, the V gene TRBV6-5, with a weak D call TRBD2 (6 bases). V dropped 4 bases and J dropped 6 bases, with 19 bases sitting between them. Germline loops: CDR1 MNHEY, CDR2 SVGAGI. The CDR3 length is 16 residues. Here the CDR3 DNA reads TGTGCCAGCAGTTGGGACTCGAGAACGTACGGCAATGAGCAGTTCTTC. This encodes CASSWDSRTYGNEQFF.

The rearrangement links TRBV9 to TRBJ1-1, with D unclear. The CDR3 extends over 14 amino acids. Per germline, CDR1 SGDLS and CDR2 YYNGEE. V was cut by 0 bases and J by 2 bases, with 8 bases left in between. Written as DNA, the CDR3 is TGTGCCAGCAGCGTAGCACAGTTTAACACTGAAGCTTTCTTT. The encoded protein is CASSVAQFNTEAFF.

CDR3 protein: CASSPQADSLGTEAFF. The DNA for the CDR3 is TGCGCCAGCAGCCCCCAGGCCGATTCACTGGGCACTGAAGCTTTCTTT. V is TRBV5-1 and J is TRBJ1-1; D is unclear. This CDR3 spans 16 amino acids. V was cut by 4 bases and J by 4 bases, with 20 bases left in between. The V gene's germline CDR1 is SGHRS and CDR2 YFSETQ.

The V and J genes are TRBV5-4 and TRBJ2-5; 12 positions agree with TRBD2. CDR1 is SGHNT, CDR2 YYREEE, per germline (reference sequence). The CDR3 contains 16 residues. The V gene end was trimmed by 4 bases and the J gene end by 2 bases; junction bases not matched to a gene: 6. Here the CDR3 DNA reads TGTGCCAGCAGCCCGCTAGCGGGGGGGCATCAAGAGACCCAGTACTTC. Its translation is CASSPLAGGHQETQYF.

This sequence joins TRBV5-3 and TRBJ1-1, with 8 bases lining up with TRBD1. TRBV5-3 falls under the ORF class, with uncertain function. J gave up 5 bases and V 4 bases, and 7 bases lay outside the gene matches. This CDR3 spans 14 amino acids. This CDR3 reads CARSHRGKGTEAFF. Here the CDR3 DNA reads TGTGCCAGAAGCCACAGGGGGAAAGGGACTGAAGCTTTCTTT.

The chain employs TRBV29-1 and TRBJ1-1; 9 bases match TRBD1. The V and J ends lost 6 bases and 4 bases, in that order; junction bases with no gene match: 6. The V gene's germline CDR1 is SQVTM and CDR2 ANQGSEA. CDR3 length equals 13 residues. The CDR3 DNA follows: TGCAGCGTGGAGACAGGGGGAGGCACTGAAGCTTTCTTT. Translating it yields CSVETGGGTEAFF. The full variable domain, rest sourced from reference TRBV29-1 and TRBJ1-1, is SAVISQKPSRDICQRGTSLTIQCQVDSQVTMMFWYRQQPGQSLTLIATANQGSEATYESGFVIDKFPISRPNLTFSTLTVSNMSPEDSSIYLCSVETGGGTEAFFGQGTRLTVV.

This rearrangement joins TRBV11-3 to TRBJ2-6, with 7 nucleotides matching TRBD2. Germline-derived CDR1 and CDR2 are SGHNT and YENEEA. The CDR3 extends over 16 amino acids. The V and J ends lost 5 bases and 1 base, in that order; junction bases with no gene match: 5. The CDR3 DNA is TGTGCCAGCAGCGGGCGGGGAGGGTCTGGGGCCAACGTCCTGACTTTC. Translating gives CASSGRGGSGANVLTF.

This rearrangement joins TRBV28 to TRBJ2-7, with D maybe TRBD1 (6 bases). The V gene's germline CDR1 is MDHEN and CDR2 SYDVKM. Trimming removed 4 bases from V and 0 bases from J, with 16 bases in between. The CDR3 loop spans 16 amino acids. The CDR3 nucleotides are TGTGCCAGCAGTTCCCTAGGGACACCGAGCTCCTACGAGCAGTACTTC. Protein product: CASSSLGTPSSYEQYF. Looking up the rest from reference TRBV28 and TRBJ2-7 gives the full variable domain: DVKVTQSSRYLVKRTGEKVFLECVQDMDHENMFWYRQDPGLGLRLIYFSYDVKMKEKGDIPEGYSVSREKKERFSLILESASTNQTSMYLCASSSLGTPSSYEQYFGPGTRLTVT.

The chain uses TRBV9 and TRBJ1-2; 7 bases line up with TRBD1. In germline, CDR1 is SGDLS, CDR2 YYNGEE. Losses at the gene ends were 6 bases for V and 3 bases for J; bases not matched to a gene: 23. The CDR3 is 19 residues long. The CDR3 nucleotides are TGTGCCAGCACCCGGGACAGCCAATTCGGACGCAACCAATACTATGGCTACACCTTC. It specifies CASTRDSQFGRNQYYGYTF.

The chain joins TRBV9 to TRBJ2-7, with D tentatively TRBD2 (5 bases). The CDR3 consists of 13 residues. V lost 2 bases, J lost 7 bases, and 13 bases lay in between. Germline V gene lookup returns CDR1 SGDLS and CDR2 YYNGEE. CDR3 nucleotide sequence: TGTGCCAGCAGCGTCAGACCGACGGGGGAGCAGTACTTC. It yields the protein CASSVRPTGEQYF.

The chain joins TRBV6-1 to TRBJ2-7, with a weak D call TRBD2 (7 bases). The CDR3 has 13 amino acids. Germline CDR1 reads MNHNS; CDR2 reads SASEGT. The V and J ends lost 1 base and 10 bases respectively, with 14 bases between them. This CDR3 reads CASSEGLGGVQYF. The CDR3 DNA sequence: TGTGCCAGCAGTGAAGGCCTAGGGGGGGTACAGTACTTC.

The V and J genes are TRBV10-3 and TRBJ1-3; maybe TRBD1 (6 bases). The V gene lost 0 bases and the J gene lost 2 bases, with 11 bases spanning the gap. The CDR3 contains 16 residues. CDR1 is ENHRY, CDR2 SYGVKD, per germline. The CDR3 coding sequence is TGTGCCATCAGTGAGTCGGTACCAGGGGCTGGAAACACCATATATTTT. Translation gives CAISESVPGAGNTIYF.

The CDR3 loop is CASRPGQGVGNQPQHF. CDR3 nucleotide sequence: TGTGCCAGTAGACCGGGACAGGGGGTGGGTAATCAGCCCCAGCATTTT. The rearrangement uses TRBV19 and TRBJ1-5; 11 bases map to TRBD1. The germline V gene has CDR1 LNHDA and CDR2 SQIVND (reference sequence). The CDR3 runs 16 residues. V was clipped by 6 bases and J by 4 bases; unmatched bases: 8.

The V gene is TRBV6-5, the J gene TRBJ1-2; 7 bases fit TRBD1. The V segment lost 8 bases and the J segment 8 bases; nucleotides outside the gene matches: 14. This CDR3 has 14 residues. Germline lookup yields CDR1 MNHEY and CDR2 SVGAGI. CDR3 bases: TGTGCCAGCCGACCAGGGGGGATGCGCCGCGGCTACACCTTC. Translated: CASRPGGMRRGYTF.

This clone appeared once. This chain uses TRBV5-1 with TRBJ2-2; weak D call: TRBD2 (5 bases). This CDR3 is built from 16 residues. CDR1 is SGHRS and CDR2 is YFSETQ in the germline V gene. V lost 0 bases and J 4 bases, leaving 13 bases between the germline ends. CDR3 loop: CASSLELYGITGELFF. The CDR3 DNA reads as TGCGCCAGCAGCTTGGAGTTGTACGGGATCACCGGGGAGCTGTTTTTT.

V usage is TRBV6-6 and J usage is TRBJ1-6, with 8 bases lining up with TRBD1. V trimming: 2 bases; J trimming: 7 bases; junction bases outside the gene matches: 7. Germline CDR1 MNHNY, CDR2 SVGAGI (reference sequence). The CDR3 contains 16 residues. The CDR3 here is CASSYDPGDRNSPLHF. CDR3 bases: TGTGCCAGCAGTTACGACCCCGGGGACAGGAATTCACCCCTCCACTTT.

The chain employs TRBV19 and TRBJ2-7, with 7 bases fitting TRBD1. The CDR3 is made up of 15 amino acids. Germline V gene data show CDR1 as LNHDA and CDR2 as SQIVND (reference sequence). Losses at the gene ends were 4 bases for V and 1 base for J; bases not matched to a gene: 7. The CDR3 sequence is CASSTGRDSSYEQYF. Written as DNA, the CDR3 is TGTGCCAGTAGTACAGGACGGGACAGTTCCTACGAGCAGTACTTC.

This chain joins TRBV7-9 and TRBJ2-3, with D maybe TRBD2 (5 bases). The CDR3 has 15 amino acids. V lost 4 bases and J 6 bases, leaving 17 bases between the germline ends. CDR1 SEHNR and CDR2 FQNEAQ come from the germline V gene (reference sequence). CDR3 nucleotides: TGTGCCAGCAGCTCCCGGGTGGGAGTGGCGGATACGCAGTATTTT. This codes for CASSSRVGVADTQYF.

V gene TRBV18 combines with J gene TRBJ1-5, with 8 bases fitting TRBD1. The CDR3 covers 16 residues. With V trimmed by 0 bases and J by 2 bases, 3 bases remained unmatched. Looked up from germline, CDR1 is KGHSH and CDR2 is LQKENI. The CDR3 bases are TGTGCCAGCTCACCACCTGGACAGGGAGGCAATCAGCCCCAGCATTTT. Translating gives CASSPPGQGGNQPQHF.